A selection of T cell receptor beta chains follows, all from one sample in a study of shared T cell receptors in the human thymus. TCRdb's copy holds only in-frame clones and misses some; the assay was immunoSEQ multiplex PCR. The sample lists some 700,000 clones, 75% to 90% occurring once. The data also belong to a second study, concerning human thymus T cells.

The sample taken for sequencing was thymocytes. The receptors come from a girl less than two years old with a congenital heart defect. Each CDR3 is given with its conserved first and last residue. The order of the fields is CDR3 protein, V gene.

CDR3aa: CASSKSRGDGEAFF; v_gene: TRBV27
CDR3aa: CSFRDRVDEQYF; v_gene: TRBV29-1
CDR3aa: CAWSSCGVKGELFF; v_gene: TRBV30
CDR3aa: CSVVLRGAYEQYF; v_gene: TRBV29-1
CDR3aa: CASSLDRTGIPDTQYF; v_gene: TRBV5-1
CDR3aa: CAWSAGDDWYF; v_gene: TRBV30
CDR3aa: CASSQGGLAQVDEQFF; v_gene: TRBV7-6
CDR3aa: CASDSGCPLGDTQYF; v_gene: TRBV28
CDR3aa: CASGLRWDRGNTEAFF; v_gene: TRBV12-5
CDR3aa: CASSLERGDRRHNQPQHF; v_gene: TRBV7-9
CDR3aa: CASSFTTGRRGYTF; v_gene: TRBV7-4
CDR3aa: CASSLDRGVLMNTEAFF; v_gene: TRBV5-1
CDR3aa: CASCGRGGYTF; v_gene: TRBV7-9
CDR3aa: CASSLGEPTGVFGNQPQHF; v_gene: TRBV11-2
CDR3aa: CASSSQGNTEAFF; v_gene: TRBV7-2
CDR3aa: CASSPGWGTEAFF; v_gene: TRBV7-4
CDR3aa: CASRKQVDTEAFF; v_gene: TRBV14
CDR3aa: CASSQKGGTDTQYF; v_gene: TRBV4-3
CDR3aa: CASGGLLGLTNYNEQFF; v_gene: TRBV12-5